A single sample is the source of the 23 T cell receptor beta chains below, sequenced in a study of cytomegalovirus exposure and HLA in healthy donors. Generated by immunoSEQ multiplex PCR, the TCRdb table keeps only in-frame clones and is missing some. The sample yields roughly 50,000 clones, more than 80% seen once. The material sequenced was PBMCs. The receptors derive from a young man in good health and CMV-seronegative.

The rearrangement links TRBV25-1 to TRBJ2-5; TRBD1 might be the D (5 bases). CDR1 MGHDK and CDR2 SYGVNS come from the germline V gene. V was pared by 0 bases and J by 5 bases, with 10 bases between. The CDR3 is 14 amino acids. CDR3: CASSEYSGFETQYF. The CDR3 bases are TGTGCCAGCAGTGAATATTCAGGGTTTGAGACCCAGTACTTC. Using reference TRBV25-1 and TRBJ2-5 for the parts outside the CDR3, the full variable domain is EADIYQTPRYLVIGTGKKITLECSQTMGHDKMYWYQQDPGMELHLIHYSYGVNSTEKGDLSSESTVSRIRTEHFPLTLESARPSHTSQYLCASSEYSGFETQYFGPGTRLLVL.

The chain is built from TRBV27 and TRBJ1-4, with D possibly TRBD1 on 6 matching bases. Trimming shortened V by 5 bases and J by 8 bases, and 18 bases separated the two germline ends. This CDR3 spans 15 amino acids. From germline, CDR1 is MNHEY and CDR2 SMNVEV (reference sequence). The CDR3 sequence: CASSATGSRGEKLFF. Here the CDR3 DNA reads TGTGCCAGCAGTGCCACAGGGTCCCGAGGGGAAAAACTGTTTTTT.

The rearrangement links TRBV5-4 to TRBJ2-7; 11 nucleotides line up with TRBD2. Losses at the gene ends were 4 bases for V and 3 bases for J; bases not matched to a gene: 6. From germline, CDR1 is SGHNT and CDR2 YYREEE (reference sequence). This CDR3 spans 15 amino acids. CDR3 bases: TGTGCCAGCAGCGCGTCCGGGACTAGCGGCTACGAGCAGTACTTC. The encoded protein is CASSASGTSGYEQYF.

The chain recombines TRBV6-5 with TRBJ1-1, with D perhaps TRBD1 (6 bases). Trimming took 8 bases from V and 5 from J, leaving 12 bases between them. Germline V gene lookup returns CDR1 MNHEY and CDR2 SVGAGI. CDR3 length equals 12 residues. The CDR3 DNA sequence: TGTGCCAGCTGGACAGCGTTAACTGAAGCTTTCTTT. It codes for CASWTALTEAFF.

The V and J genes are TRBV23-1 and TRBJ2-1; D is possibly TRBD2 (7 bases). TRBV23-1 is assigned to the ORF class and has an uncertain function. V was clipped by 4 bases and J by 9 bases, with 31 bases between them. The CDR3 is 19 residues long. CDR3 sequence reads: CASSLPGQRKRDPLAEQFF. As DNA, the CDR3 is TGCGCCAGCAGTCTCCCTGGACAGCGGAAGCGGGACCCTCTTGCTGAGCAGTTCTTC.

The gene calls are TRBV27 and TRBJ1-4; maybe TRBD1 (6 bases). The CDR3 is 14 residues long. Germline values: CDR1 MNHEY, CDR2 SMNVEV (reference sequence). The CDR3 reads CAKQGSTTNEKLFF. The CDR3, as DNA: TGTGCAAAACAGGGATCGACAACTAATGAAAAACTGTTTTTT.

V usage is TRBV6-1 and J usage is TRBJ2-2, with 8 bases aligning to TRBD1. Germline V CDR1 and CDR2: MNHNS, SASEGT. This CDR3 region has 16 residues. Unmatched junction bases numbered 11, after V lost 5 bases and J lost 6 bases. The CDR3 here is CASSKGTGGSSGELFF. The CDR3 bases are TGTGCCAGCAGTAAAGGGACAGGCGGTTCCTCCGGGGAGCTGTTTTTT.

The chain carries TRBV6-1 and TRBJ1-1, with D possibly matching TRBD1 (6 bases). The CDR3 runs 14 residues. Germline V gives CDR1 MNHNS, CDR2 SASEGT. Trimming left V 6 bases short and J 1 base short, with 12 bases between. The CDR3: CASRQGHRNTEAFF. Written as DNA, the CDR3 is TGTGCCAGCAGGCAGGGACATAGGAACACTGAAGCTTTCTTT.

The chain combines TRBV19 with TRBJ2-1; TRBD2 matches 7 bases. The CDR3 has 15 amino acids. Germline values: CDR1 LNHDA, CDR2 SQIVND (reference sequence). V trimming: 3 bases; J trimming: 8 bases; junction bases outside the gene matches: 10. CDR3: CASSIPGEGHHEQFF. The CDR3 DNA reads TGTGCCAGTAGTATTCCGGGGGAGGGCCATCATGAGCAGTTCTTC.

The chain has TRBV29-1 and TRBJ2-4; 10 bases are a match to TRBD2. J gave up 3 bases and V 6 bases, and 8 bases lay outside the gene matches. The CDR3 is 15 amino acids. Germline lookup yields CDR1 SQVTM and CDR2 ANQGSEA. CDR3 in DNA: TGCAGCGTGTTAGCGGGAGGATCGGTCAAAAACATTCAGTACTTC. Protein sequence: CSVLAGGSVKNIQYF.

The chain carries TRBV5-1 and TRBJ2-5, with 9 bases fitting TRBD1. Germline values: CDR1 SGHRS, CDR2 YFSETQ. There are 14 residues in the CDR3. The V gene end was trimmed by 3 bases and the J gene end by 5 bases; junction bases not matched to a gene: 5. Here the CDR3 reads CASSWGQGLETQYF. The CDR3 bases are TGCGCCAGCAGCTGGGGACAGGGATTGGAGACCCAGTACTTC.

The chain employs TRBV28 and TRBJ2-7; D may be TRBD1 (6 bases). CDR1 and CDR2 from the germline V gene are MDHEN and SYDVKM. CDR3 length: 15 amino acids. With 3 bases removed from V and 6 bases from J, the gap between germline ends came to 18 bases. CDR3 in DNA: TGTGCCAGCAGTTTCCCAACAGGGATACCTGGCGAGCAGTACTTC. Its protein is CASSFPTGIPGEQYF. Looking up the rest from reference TRBV28 and TRBJ2-7 gives the full variable domain: DVKVTQSSRYLVKRTGEKVFLECVQDMDHENMFWYRQDPGLGLRLIYFSYDVKMKEKGDIPEGYSVSREKKERFSLILESASTNQTSMYLCASSFPTGIPGEQYFGPGTRLTVT.

The J gene is TRBJ2-3, the V gene TRBV6-4; TRBD2 aligns across 12 bases. The CDR3 totals 15 residues. Germline V gene data show CDR1 as MRHNA and CDR2 as SNTAGT. The V and J ends lost 4 bases and 3 bases, in that order; junction bases with no gene match: 2. The CDR3 spells CASSATSGSTDTQYF. The CDR3 DNA reads TGTGCCAGCAGTGCGACTAGCGGGAGTACAGATACGCAGTATTTT.

This clone was seen just once. J is TRBJ2-3 and V is TRBV19; no reliable D call. The CDR3 totals 15 residues. Per germline, CDR1 LNHDA and CDR2 SQIVND (reference sequence). The germline V and J ends were trimmed by 3 bases and 3 bases, with 13 bases remaining between them. The CDR3 DNA reads TGTGCCAGTAGTATCCCCGGCAGGAATACAGATACGCAGTATTTT. As protein: CASSIPGRNTDTQYF.

The V gene is TRBV19, the J gene TRBJ2-1; TRBD1 might be the D (6 bases). Trimming cost V 1 base and J 3 bases, with 10 bases left between them. Germline V lookup: CDR1 LNHDA, CDR2 SQIVND (reference sequence). This CDR3 is built from 15 residues. The DNA for the CDR3 is TGTGCCAGTAGTATAGTAGGACAGAGCTACAATGAGCAGTTCTTC. Translated, it gives CASSIVGQSYNEQFF. The entire variable domain, with the rest obtained from reference TRBV19 and TRBJ2-1, is as follows: DGGITQSPKYLFRKEGQNVTLSCEQNLNHDAMYWYRQDPGQGLRLIYYSQIVNDFQKGDIAEGYSVSREKKESFPLTVTSAQKNPTAFYLCASSIVGQSYNEQFFGPGTRLTVL.

This clone has only a few counts. An end of the junction does not agree with germline; a read error may underlie this. The J gene is TRBJ2-7, the V gene TRBV5-1; 8 nucleotides align to TRBD1. The CDR3 is made up of 15 amino acids. CDR1 is SGHRS and CDR2 is YFSETQ in the germline V gene. CDR3 in DNA: TGCGCCAGCAGCTTTCACCGGGACAGGTCGATCATCAGGGACTTC. Its translation is CASSFHRDRSIIRDF.

The rearrangement joins TRBV19 to TRBJ2-5; 8 positions agree with TRBD2. The V gene end was trimmed by 8 bases and the J gene end by 5 bases; junction bases not matched to a gene: 16. The CDR3 has 16 amino acids. CDR1 and CDR2 (germline): LNHDA, SQIVND (reference sequence). CDR3 nucleotides: TGTGCCAGTGGTAACCGAGGCGGGGGGCTCTGGGAGACCCAGTACTTC. It is translated as CASGNRGGGLWETQYF.

The chain combines TRBV18 with TRBJ2-7; perhaps TRBD1 as D (5 bases). CDR3 size: 13 residues. CDR1 KGHSH and CDR2 LQKENI come from the germline V gene. V shed 6 bases and J shed 4 bases, with 13 bases lying between them. CDR3 sequence reads: CASSPLTEYEQYF. CDR3 bases: TGTGCCAGCTCCCCATTGACAGAGTACGAGCAGTACTTC.

The chain couples TRBV7-9 to TRBJ1-1; D not resolved. From germline, CDR1 is SEHNR and CDR2 FQNEAQ (reference sequence). V dropped 5 bases and J dropped 4 bases, with 11 bases sitting between them. The CDR3 totals 13 residues. The CDR3: CASSTTSSTEAFF. The CDR3 bases are TGTGCCAGCAGCACTACATCCTCCACTGAAGCTTTCTTT.

In its sample, this clone was seen once. The chain links TRBV30 to TRBJ1-5; the D gene is possibly TRBD1 (5 bases). The ends were cut back, 3 bases at V and 0 bases at J, with 12 bases in the middle. Germline CDR1 reads GTSNPN; CDR2 reads SVGIG (reference sequence). CDR3 length equals 15 residues. The CDR3 loop reads CAWSLGGGSNQPQHF. The DNA of the CDR3 is TGTGCCTGGAGCCTCGGGGGAGGTAGCAATCAGCCCCAGCATTTT. The full variable domain, completed using reference TRBV30 and TRBJ1-5, is SQTIHQWPATLVQPVGSPLSLECTVEGTSNPNLYWYRQAAGRGLQLLFYSVGIGQISSEVPQNLSASRPQDRQFILSSKKLLLSDSGFYLCAWSLGGGSNQPQHFGDGTRLSIL.

The V and J genes are TRBV7-5 and TRBJ1-1; the D segment call TRBD1 is taken from the table without a DNA check. TRBV7-5 is a known pseudogene. The CDR3 covers 17 residues. The CDR3 DNA reads as TGTGCCAGAAGCTTATTGGGAAAGGGGGCCATGAACACTGAAGCTTTCTTT. It is translated as CARSLLGKGAMNTEAFF.

This chain connects TRBV30 to TRBJ2-7, with 8 bases aligning to TRBD2. CDR1 is GTSNPN, CDR2 SVGIG, per germline (reference sequence). The CDR3 runs 12 residues. The trim removed 1 base at V and 5 bases at J, leaving 1 base unmatched. CDR3 residues: CAWSERENEQYF. The DNA for the CDR3 is TGTGCCTGGAGTGAGCGGGAGAACGAGCAGTACTTC. Filled out from reference TRBV30 and TRBJ2-7, the complete variable domain reads SQTIHQWPATLVQPVGSPLSLECTVEGTSNPNLYWYRQAAGRGLQLLFYSVGIGQISSEVPQNLSASRPQDRQFILSSKKLLLSDSGFYLCAWSERENEQYFGPGTRLTVT.

The V and J genes are TRBV5-4 and TRBJ2-3; D may be TRBD1 (5 bases). This CDR3 is 15 amino acids long. Trimming stripped 5 bases from V and 1 base from J, with 14 bases between. CDR1 and CDR2 from the germline V gene are SGHNT and YYREEE (reference sequence). CDR3 protein: CASRSKKQGTDTQYF. Here the CDR3 DNA reads TGTGCCAGCAGATCGAAAAAACAGGGCACAGATACGCAGTATTTT.